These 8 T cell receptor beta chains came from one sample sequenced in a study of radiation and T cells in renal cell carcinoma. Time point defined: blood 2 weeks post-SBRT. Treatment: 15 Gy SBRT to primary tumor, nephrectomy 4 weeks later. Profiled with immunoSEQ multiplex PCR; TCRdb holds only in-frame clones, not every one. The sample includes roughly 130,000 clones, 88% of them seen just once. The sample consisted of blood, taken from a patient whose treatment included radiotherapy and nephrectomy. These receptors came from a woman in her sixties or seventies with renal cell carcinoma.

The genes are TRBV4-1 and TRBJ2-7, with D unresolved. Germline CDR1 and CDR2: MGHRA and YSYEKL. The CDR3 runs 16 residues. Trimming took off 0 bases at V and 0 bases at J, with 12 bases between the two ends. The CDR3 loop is CASSQDLTVHSYEQYF. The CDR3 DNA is TGCGCCAGCAGCCAAGATCTAACGGTCCACTCCTACGAGCAGTACTTC.

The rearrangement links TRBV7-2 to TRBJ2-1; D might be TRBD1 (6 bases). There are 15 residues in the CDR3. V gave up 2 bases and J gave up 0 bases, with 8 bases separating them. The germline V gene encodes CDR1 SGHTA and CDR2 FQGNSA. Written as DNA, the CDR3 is TGTGCCAGCAGCTTAACAGGGAGCTCCTACAATGAGCAGTTCTTC. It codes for CASSLTGSSYNEQFF.

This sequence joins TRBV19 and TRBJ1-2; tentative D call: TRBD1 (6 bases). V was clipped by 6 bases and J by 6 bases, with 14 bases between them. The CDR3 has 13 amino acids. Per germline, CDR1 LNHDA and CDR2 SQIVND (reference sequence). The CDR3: CASSQGWVNGYTF. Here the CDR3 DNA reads TGTGCCAGTAGCCAGGGGTGGGTCAATGGCTACACCTTC. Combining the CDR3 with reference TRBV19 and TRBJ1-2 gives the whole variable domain DGGITQSPKYLFRKEGQNVTLSCEQNLNHDAMYWYRQDPGQGLRLIYYSQIVNDFQKGDIAEGYSVSREKKESFPLTVTSAQKNPTAFYLCASSQGWVNGYTFGSGTRLTVV.

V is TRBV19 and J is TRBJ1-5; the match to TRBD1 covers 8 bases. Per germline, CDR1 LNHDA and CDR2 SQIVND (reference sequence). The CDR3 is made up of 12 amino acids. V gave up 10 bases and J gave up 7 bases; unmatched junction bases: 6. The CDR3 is CAIGQGQQPQHF. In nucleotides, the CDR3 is TGTGCCATCGGACAGGGACAACAGCCCCAGCATTTT.

The CDR3 nucleotides are TGTGCCAGCAGTGAAGCCGGAGATACGCAGTATTTT. Translation gives CASSEAGDTQYF. The chain uses TRBV6-1 and TRBJ2-3; D gene uncertain. The CDR3 is 12 residues long. Trimming left V 0 bases short and J 5 bases short, with 3 bases between. Germline V gene lookup returns CDR1 MNHNS and CDR2 SASEGT.

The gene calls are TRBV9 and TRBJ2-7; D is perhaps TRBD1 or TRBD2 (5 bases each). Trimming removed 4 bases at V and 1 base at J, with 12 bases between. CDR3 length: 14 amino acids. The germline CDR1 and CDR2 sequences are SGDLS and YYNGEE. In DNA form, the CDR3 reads TGTGCCAGCAGCCCCAGGGAGCCATCCTACGAGCAGTACTTC. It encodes CASSPREPSYEQYF.

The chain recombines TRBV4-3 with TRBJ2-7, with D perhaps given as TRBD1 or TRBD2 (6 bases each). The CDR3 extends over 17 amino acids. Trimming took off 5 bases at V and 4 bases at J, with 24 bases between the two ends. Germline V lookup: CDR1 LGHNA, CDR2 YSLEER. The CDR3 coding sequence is TGCGCCAGCAGCTATTTAAGAGTCCGGGGGCCGTGGTACGAGCAGTACTTC. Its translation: CASSYLRVRGPWYEQYF.

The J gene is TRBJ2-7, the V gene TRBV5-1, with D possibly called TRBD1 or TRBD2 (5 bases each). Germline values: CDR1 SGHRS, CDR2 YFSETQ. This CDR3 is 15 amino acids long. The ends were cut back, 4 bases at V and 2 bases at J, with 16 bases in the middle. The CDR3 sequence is CASSRNRDGPYEQYF. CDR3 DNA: TGCGCCAGCAGCAGGAACCGGGACGGACCCTACGAGCAGTACTTC.